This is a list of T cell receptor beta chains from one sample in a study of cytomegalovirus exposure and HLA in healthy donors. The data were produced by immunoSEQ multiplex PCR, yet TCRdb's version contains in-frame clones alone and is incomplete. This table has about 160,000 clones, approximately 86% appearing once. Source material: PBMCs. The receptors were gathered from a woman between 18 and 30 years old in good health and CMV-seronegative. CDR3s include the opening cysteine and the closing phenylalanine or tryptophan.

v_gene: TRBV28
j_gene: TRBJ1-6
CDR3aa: CASSFIPPLHF

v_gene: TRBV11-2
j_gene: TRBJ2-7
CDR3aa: CASSWTGSGYEQYF

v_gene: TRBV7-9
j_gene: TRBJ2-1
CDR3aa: CASSGPTGSYNEQFF

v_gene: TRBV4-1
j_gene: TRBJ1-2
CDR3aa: CASSQPGQGTDGGYTF

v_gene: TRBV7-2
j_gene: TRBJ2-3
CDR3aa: CASSLGPADTQYF

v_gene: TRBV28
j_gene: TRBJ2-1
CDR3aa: CASYPQAGGPYNEQFF

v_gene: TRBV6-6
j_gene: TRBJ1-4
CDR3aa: CANYSKEANEKLFF

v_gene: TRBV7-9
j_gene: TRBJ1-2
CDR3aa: CASSLGRGDGYTF

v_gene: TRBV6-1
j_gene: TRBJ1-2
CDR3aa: CASSDRNYGYTF

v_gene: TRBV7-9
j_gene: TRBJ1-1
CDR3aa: CSSTPGSTEAFF

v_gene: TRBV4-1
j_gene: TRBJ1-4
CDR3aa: CASSQALDITNEKLFF

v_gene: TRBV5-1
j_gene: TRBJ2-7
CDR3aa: CASSFGGVRSYEQYF

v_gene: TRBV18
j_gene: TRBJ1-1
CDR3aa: CASSSGTGGDTEAFF

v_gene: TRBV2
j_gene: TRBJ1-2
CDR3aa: CASIFINYGYTF

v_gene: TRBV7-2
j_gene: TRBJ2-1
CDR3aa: CASSLVSSTNEQFF

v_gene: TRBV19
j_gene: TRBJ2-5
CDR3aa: CASSTRSSGVQETQYF

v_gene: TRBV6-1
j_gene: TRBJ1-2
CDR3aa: CASSKPDRESLGYTF

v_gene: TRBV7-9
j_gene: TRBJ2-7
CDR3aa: CASGWGRRGEQYF